This T cell receptor beta chain came from a study of T cell responses to AZD1222 COVID-19 vaccine. Study in general: Combined were second doses at about 4 or about 12 weeks. General study findings and limits: Clonal diversity was possibly underestimated, and the donors were mostly white British, with more females. Spike-specific TCR breadth and depth rose after two AZD1222 doses.

Measured with immunoSEQ multiplex PCR; TCRdb has only the in-frame clones, and not every one. This table holds around 99,000 clones, roughly nine tenths found once. A word on this clone: Its specificity is unknown.

V lost 0 bases and J lost 7, with 15 bases in between. CDR3 length: 16 amino acids. The germline V gene has CDR1 MGHRA and CDR2 YSYEKL. The J gene is TRBJ1-4, the V gene TRBV4-1; D call uncertain. The input for sequencing was peripheral blood, taken on day 0 of AZD1222 vaccination. This clonotype originated in an adult in good health. This CDR3 reads CASSQDSILLREKLFF. DNA for the CDR3: TGCGCCAGCAGCCAAGATTCAATTCTGCTTCGTGAAAAACTGTTTTTT.